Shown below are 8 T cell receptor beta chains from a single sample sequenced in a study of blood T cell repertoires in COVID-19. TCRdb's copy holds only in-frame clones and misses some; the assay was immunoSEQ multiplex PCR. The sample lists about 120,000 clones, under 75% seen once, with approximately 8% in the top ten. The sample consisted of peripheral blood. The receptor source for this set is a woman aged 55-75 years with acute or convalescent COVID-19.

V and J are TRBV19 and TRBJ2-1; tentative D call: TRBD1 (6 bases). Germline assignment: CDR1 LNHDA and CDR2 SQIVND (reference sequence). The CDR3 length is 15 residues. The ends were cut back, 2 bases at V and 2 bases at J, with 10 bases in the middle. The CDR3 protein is CASSIFQGPYNEQFF. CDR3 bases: TGTGCCAGTAGTATATTCCAGGGGCCCTACAATGAGCAGTTCTTC.

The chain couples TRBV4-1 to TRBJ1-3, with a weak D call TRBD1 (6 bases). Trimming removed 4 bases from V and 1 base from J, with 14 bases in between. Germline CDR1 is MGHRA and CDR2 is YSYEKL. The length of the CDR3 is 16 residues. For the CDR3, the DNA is TGCGCCAGCAGCCGCACAACAGGGACGTCTGGAAACACCATATATTTT. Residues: CASSRTTGTSGNTIYF.

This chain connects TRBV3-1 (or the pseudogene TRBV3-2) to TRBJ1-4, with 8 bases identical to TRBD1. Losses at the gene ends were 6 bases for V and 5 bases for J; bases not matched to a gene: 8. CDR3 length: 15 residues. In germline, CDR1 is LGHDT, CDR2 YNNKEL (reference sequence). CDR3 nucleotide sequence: TGTGCCAGCAGTAAAACCGGGACAGGAAATGAAAAACTGTTTTTT. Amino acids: CASSKTGTGNEKLFF.

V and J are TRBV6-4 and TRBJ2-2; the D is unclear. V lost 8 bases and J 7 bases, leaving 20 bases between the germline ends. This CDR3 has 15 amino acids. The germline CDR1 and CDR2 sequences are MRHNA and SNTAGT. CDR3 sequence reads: CASGHPSDSIGELFF. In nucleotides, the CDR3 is TGTGCCAGCGGGCATCCCAGTGATTCGATCGGGGAGCTGTTTTTT.

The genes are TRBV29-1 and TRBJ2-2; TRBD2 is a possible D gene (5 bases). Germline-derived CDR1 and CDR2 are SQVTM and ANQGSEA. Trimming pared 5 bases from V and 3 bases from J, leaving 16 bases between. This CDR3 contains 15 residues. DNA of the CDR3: TGCAGCGTTCCCAGGACGGGGTTTGACACCGGGGAGCTGTTTTTT. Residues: CSVPRTGFDTGELFF.

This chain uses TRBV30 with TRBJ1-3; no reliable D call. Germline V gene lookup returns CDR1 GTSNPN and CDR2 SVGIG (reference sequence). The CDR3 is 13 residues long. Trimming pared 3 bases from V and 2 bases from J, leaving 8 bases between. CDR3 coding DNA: TGTGCCTGGAGCCCCCATCCTGGAAACACCATATATTTT. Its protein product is CAWSPHPGNTIYF. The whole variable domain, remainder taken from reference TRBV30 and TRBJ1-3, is SQTIHQWPATLVQPVGSPLSLECTVEGTSNPNLYWYRQAAGRGLQLLFYSVGIGQISSEVPQNLSASRPQDRQFILSSKKLLLSDSGFYLCAWSPHPGNTIYFGEGSWLTVV.

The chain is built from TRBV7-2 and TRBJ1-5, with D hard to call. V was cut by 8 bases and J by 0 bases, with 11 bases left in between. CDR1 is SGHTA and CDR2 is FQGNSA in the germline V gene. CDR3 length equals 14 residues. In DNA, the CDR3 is TGTGCCAGCTCTACAGCCGATAGCAATCAGCCCCAGCATTTT. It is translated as CASSTADSNQPQHF.

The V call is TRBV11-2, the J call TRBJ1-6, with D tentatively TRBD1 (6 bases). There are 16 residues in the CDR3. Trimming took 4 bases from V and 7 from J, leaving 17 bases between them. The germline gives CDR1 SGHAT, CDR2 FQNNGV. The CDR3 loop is CASSSPEQGRNSPLHF. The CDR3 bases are TGTGCCAGCAGCTCGCCCGAACAGGGTAGGAATTCACCCCTCCACTTT.